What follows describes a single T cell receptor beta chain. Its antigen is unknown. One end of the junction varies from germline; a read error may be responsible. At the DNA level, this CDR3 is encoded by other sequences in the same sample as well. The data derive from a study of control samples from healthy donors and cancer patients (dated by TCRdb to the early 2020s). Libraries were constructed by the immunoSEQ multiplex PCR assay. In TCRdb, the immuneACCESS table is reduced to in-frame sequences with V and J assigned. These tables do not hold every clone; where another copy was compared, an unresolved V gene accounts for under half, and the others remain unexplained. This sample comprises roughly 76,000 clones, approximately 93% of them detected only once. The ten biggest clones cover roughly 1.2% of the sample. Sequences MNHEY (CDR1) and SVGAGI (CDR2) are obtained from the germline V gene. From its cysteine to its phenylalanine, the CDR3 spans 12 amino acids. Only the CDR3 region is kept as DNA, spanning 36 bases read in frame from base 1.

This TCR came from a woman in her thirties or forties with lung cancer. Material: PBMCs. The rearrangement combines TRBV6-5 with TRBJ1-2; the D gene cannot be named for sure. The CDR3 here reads CAIAFSPKGYTF. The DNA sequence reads TGCGCCATCGCGTTCAGCCCAAAGGGCTACACCTTC.